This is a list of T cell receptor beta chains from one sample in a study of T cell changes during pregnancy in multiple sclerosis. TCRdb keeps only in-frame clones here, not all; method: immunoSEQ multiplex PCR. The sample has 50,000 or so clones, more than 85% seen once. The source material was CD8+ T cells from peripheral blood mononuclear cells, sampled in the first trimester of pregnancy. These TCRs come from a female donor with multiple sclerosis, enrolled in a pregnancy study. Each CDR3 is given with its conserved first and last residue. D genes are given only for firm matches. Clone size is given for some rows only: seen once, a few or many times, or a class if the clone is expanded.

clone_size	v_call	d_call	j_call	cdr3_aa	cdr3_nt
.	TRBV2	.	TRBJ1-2	CASSEFGAFYGYTF	TGTGCCAGCAGTGAGTTTGGGGCCTTCTATGGCTACACCTTC
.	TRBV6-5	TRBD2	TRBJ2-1	CASTTTSGPNEQFF	TGTGCCAGCACCACAACTAGCGGGCCCAATGAGCAGTTCTTC
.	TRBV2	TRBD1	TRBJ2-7	CASRGRGVGTGNHEQYF	TGTGCCAGCAGGGGAAGAGGTGTCGGGACAGGGAACCACGAGCAGTACTTC
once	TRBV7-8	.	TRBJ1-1	CASSARVRTEAFF	TGTGCCAGCAGCGCCAGGGTTCGAACTGAAGCTTTCTTT
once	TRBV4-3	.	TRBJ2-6	CASSQDHSSGANVLTF	TGCGCCAGCAGCCAAGATCACAGCTCTGGGGCCAACGTCCTGACTTTC
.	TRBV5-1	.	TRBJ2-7	CASSFGGTYDEQYF	TGCGCCAGCAGCTTTGGGGGCACCTACGACGAGCAGTACTTC
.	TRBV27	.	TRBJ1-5	CASGSGTSTGQPQHF	TGTGCCAGCGGATCGGGGACATCAACAGGGCAGCCCCAGCATTTT
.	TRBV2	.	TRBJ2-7	CASRTQVVREQYF	TGTGCCAGCAGGACCCAGGTTGTCCGCGAGCAGTACTTC
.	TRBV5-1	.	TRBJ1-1	CASSFGGTTEAFF	TGCGCCAGCAGCTTTGGGGGGACCACTGAAGCTTTCTTT
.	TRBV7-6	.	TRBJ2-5	CASSLLISGQETQYF	TGTGCCAGCAGCTTATTGATTAGCGGTCAAGAGACCCAGTACTTC